What follows describes a single TCR beta chain. Which antigen it targets is not known. CDR1 and CDR2, per the germline V gene, are SGHTA and FQGNSA. From the cysteine up to the phenylalanine, the CDR3 has a length of 12 residues. DNA is not recorded here. This sample was taken from a study of monozygotic twins with inflammatory bowel disease (dated by TCRdb to the late 2010s). About the full investigation: The complete study included 30 or so monozygotic twin pairs: 19 IBD-discordant Danish pairs and nine German pairs, of which four were IBD-concordant and five were IBD-discordant. Disease-associated traits were sought mainly through comparisons between IBD patients and their genetically identical healthy co-twins within discordant pairs. Each individual had, on average, about 151 000 unique TCRalpha sequences and 181 000 unique TCRbeta sequences available for analysis. The study at large found these results: The results gave no support for a single strong signal or clonotype linked to IBD. IBD patients shared fewer clonotypes with other individuals than healthy twins did, most markedly in patients showing signs of disease activity. Background noise and inter-individual variability may have been introduced into the repertoires by the differing immunosuppressive treatments among patients. The analysis was unable to tell apart different T cell subtypes. No difference in repertoire similarity was observed between concordant and discordant twins, possibly owing to limited statistical power. A decrease in TCRbeta repertoire diversity, as measured by inverse Simpson index, was observed in IBD patients compared with their healthy co-twins.

The library was made by 5' RACE. Preparation of each TCR library used roughly 3,300 ng of total RNA. For each sample, cDNA synthesis was carried out in eight separate reactions using SMARTScribe reverse transcriptase. Unique molecular identifiers containing a 6-nucleotide sample barcode were introduced through template switching during cDNA synthesis. Two nested PCRs of around 15 and 10 cycles amplified the TCRalpha and TCRbeta cDNA, and bead purification followed each PCR. Before amplification, the cDNA was treated with uracil DNA-glycosylase and purified using the QIAquick PCR purification kit. The second PCR was the step at which Illumina TruSeq-compatible adapters and sample-specific barcodes were added. TapeStation and Qubit were used to check library quality and concentration, and 5 ng of each library went into the pool. Pooled libraries were sequenced on an Illumina HiSeq2500 single-index Rapid Run with 2 x 100 bp reads and custom sequencing primers. The original methods were these. PCR and sequencing errors were corrected by UMI-based consensus assembly using MiGEC version 1.2.6. V(D)J alignment, clonotype assembly and CDR3 extraction were performed with MiXCR version 2.1.1. To normalise gene usage, clonotype sharing and MAIT/NKT TCR abundance, the analysis used the top 1000, 10 000 and 20 000 clonotypes per sample. After downsampling to 27 000 UMIs, diversity was calculated as the inverse Simpson index using the vegan R package. Paired Mann-Whitney U tests were applied to discordant twin pairs, and Benjamini-Hochberg correction was used for multiple testing. Once TCRdb had reprocessed the reads, it stored one entry per CDR3 protein sequence and supplied no DNA. Here the V and J calls rest on TCRdb's processing, not on the authors' analysis. The sample's records list fewer than 450,000 distinct CDR3 sequences. The ten largest clonotypes hold about 2.5% of the sample.

From each donor, a roughly 2.6 ml peripheral blood sample was collected into PAXgene tubes and stored at -80 degrees C. Without T cell sorting, total RNA was isolated from whole blood using the PAXgene blood miRNA kit on an automated QIAcube. Deep TCRalpha and TCRbeta repertoire profiling with unique molecular barcoding was performed on peripheral blood of monozygotic twin pairs concordant or discordant for inflammatory bowel disease. Smoking habits were recorded for all twin pairs, with individuals classified as current, former or never smokers. This receptor was taken from a human donor with ulcerative colitis or Crohn's disease, or a healthy co-twin of an affected twin (not recorded which). The chain joins TRBV7-2 to TRBJ1-5; TCRdb indicates TRBD1, and absent DNA this call remains unverified. The sample taken for sequencing was blood. CDR3 reads: CASSSSGGPRDF.